Listed here are 5 T cell receptor beta chains from one sample, sequenced in a study of T-cell memory formation after mild COVID-19. TCRdb used MiXCR to reprocess the 5' RACE reads, holding one entry per CDR3 protein. The sample shows roughly 300,000 distinct CDR3 sequences, about 13% of them seen only once. The sequencing input was PBMCs or a T cell subset sorted from them (not recorded which). These receptors were obtained from a man younger than 30 who had mild COVID-19 (a few samples of this study predate the infection). Cell type and time point are not known.

The chain employs TRBV4-3 and TRBJ2-2; D is unclear. Trimming stripped 1 base from V and 5 bases from J, with 14 bases between. Germline values: CDR1 LGHNA, CDR2 YSLEER. CDR3 size: 16 residues. CDR3 loop: CASSQGPASGTGELFF. CDR3 in DNA: TGCGCCAGCAGCCAAGGCCCAGCGTCGGGTACCGGGGAGCTGTTTTTT.

V and J are TRBV7-9 and TRBJ2-3; TRBD1 matches at 7 bases. The ends lost 0 bases at V and 3 bases at J; junction bases unmatched: 6. The CDR3 is 16 residues long. Germline assignment: CDR1 SEHNR and CDR2 FQNEAQ (reference sequence). CDR3 protein: CASSLAPTGTTDTQYF. The CDR3 DNA follows: TGTGCCAGCAGCTTAGCGCCGACAGGGACAACAGATACGCAGTATTTT.

At least ten counts were recorded for this clonotype. The chain recombines TRBV7-2 with TRBJ2-7; the D is unclear. The V end lost 4 bases, the J end lost 4 bases, and 5 bases lay between the germline ends. The CDR3 runs 11 residues. Germline V gene lookup returns CDR1 SGHTA and CDR2 FQGNSA. CDR3 amino acids: CASSWAYEQYF. CDR3 coding DNA: TGTGCCAGCAGCTGGGCTTACGAGCAGTACTTC.

The rearrangement links TRBV4-1 to TRBJ2-5, with D possibly matching TRBD2 (6 bases). This CDR3 is 11 amino acids long. CDR1 and CDR2 (germline): MGHRA, YSYEKL. The CDR3 bases are TGCGCAGCGGGCAGCCAAGAGACCCAGTACTTC. Amino acids: CAAGSQETQYF.

In this sample, this clonotype turned up a few times. The chain is built from TRBV5-5 and TRBJ1-6; possible D gene TRBD1, 5 bases. The CDR3 is 14 residues long. The germline CDR1 and CDR2 sequences are SGHKS and YYEKEE (reference sequence). Trimming shortened V by 6 bases and J by 10 bases, and 17 bases separated the two germline ends. This chain's CDR3 is CASIDAGQYSPLHF. The CDR3 bases are TGTGCCAGCATTGACGCAGGGCAGTACTCACCCCTCCACTTT. Supplemented by reference TRBV5-5 and TRBJ1-6, the full variable domain reads DAGVTQSPTHLIKTRGQQVTLRCSPISGHKSVSWYQQVLGQGPQFIFQYYEKEERGRGNFPDRFSARQFPNYSSELNVNALLLGDSALYLCASIDAGQYSPLHFGNGTRLTVT.